Sequencing of this T cell receptor beta chain was carried out in a study of metastatic and nonmetastatic thyroid tumors (dated by TCRdb to the early 2020s). With respect to the entire study: Repertoires from peripheral blood and from tumor or nodule tissue samples of malignant and benign thyroid patients were compared.

The library was generated by PCR. The sequencer was an Illumina HiSeq 4000. The TCR beta-chain CDR3 region of each patient was profiled by high-throughput sequencing. As for the authors' bioinformatics: The researchers built a classifier to tell apart papillary thyroid cancer patients with distant metastasis, based on CDR3 differences among clinicopathological groups. The Shannon index was used to assess repertoire diversity, and the Morisita-Horn index was used to assess tumor-blood repertoire similarity. TCRdb ran its own pipeline on the public reads, namely fastp trimming at Q25 and MiXCR clone calling, and kept in-frame beta chains. The V and J calls follow TCRdb's processing rather than the paper's. The sample table records roughly 14,000 clones; about 4% of these occur just once. The top ten hold around 22% of the sample. None of the patients had been given any treatment before thyroid surgery. Patient clinical samples collected from the early 2010s to the late 2010s were retrospectively analysed using T-cell receptor beta sequencing.

Overall study outcomes, separate from this receptor: In both blood and tumor samples, TCR beta diversity was reported to be significantly higher in malignant tumors than in benign nodules.

To note about this clone: The antigen this receptor binds is unknown. Base qualities are not recorded, but no much larger clone differs from it by a single base.

The CDR3 starts with the cysteine, ends with the phenylalanine, and has 13 residues. The CDR3 DNA has 39 bases and is translated from base 1. From V the trimming removes 7 bases and from J it removes 9 bases, while the gene matches leave 7 bases of the junction unaccounted for. CDR1 and CDR2 are drawn from the germline V gene: MNHNS, SASEGT. Sequenced input: tumor tissue. The TCR comes from a female donor with papillary thyroid cancer or a benign thyroid nodule (not recorded which). Some clones in this sample may be carry-over from other donors' samples. This receptor chain uses TRBV6-1 and TRBJ2-1, and 9 junction bases match TRBD2. The CDR3 region: CASIVAGDSEQFF. The sequenced DNA is TGTGCCAGCATAGTAGCGGGAGATAGTGAGCAGTTCTTC.